These 10 T cell receptor beta chains were sequenced from one sample in a study of PD-1 blockade in classical Hodgkin lymphoma. No patient escaped relapse after autologous stem cell transplantation, and brentuximab vedotin exposure varied. The assay was immunoSEQ multiplex PCR, and TCRdb's table has in-frame clones only and misses some. The table lists about 37,000 clones, 88% of them singletons. This sample comprised peripheral blood mononuclear cells (PBMCs), obtained before the second cycle of nivolumab. The receptors here all came from a human donor with classical Hodgkin lymphoma.

The chain carries TRBV13 and TRBJ2-7; weak D call: TRBD2 (5 bases). CDR1 PRHDT and CDR2 FYEKMQ come from the germline V gene (reference sequence). V lost 5 bases to trimming and J lost 1 base, with 12 bases between them. The CDR3 spans 14 residues. The CDR3 bases are TGTGCCAGCAGCCGTGGACCGGGGTCCTACGAGCAGTACTTC. Translation: CASSRGPGSYEQYF.

This sequence joins TRBV25-1 and TRBJ2-5, with D possibly being TRBD2 (5 bases). Trimming took 2 bases from V and 11 from J, leaving 15 bases between them. Germline loops: CDR1 MGHDK, CDR2 SYGVNS. The CDR3 spans 13 residues. This CDR3 reads CASSEIVGDGQYF. CDR3 DNA: TGTGCCAGCAGTGAAATAGTGGGAGACGGGCAGTACTTC.

The chain is built from TRBV27 and TRBJ2-2, with 7 bases aligning to TRBD2. Germline loops: CDR1 MNHEY, CDR2 SMNVEV (reference sequence). J lost 4 bases, V lost 6 bases, and 11 bases had no gene match. This CDR3 region has 16 residues. The CDR3 DNA reads TGTGCCAGCAGGTACCGACCGGGACTAATCACCGGGGAGCTGTTTTTT. It specifies CASRYRPGLITGELFF.

This chain joins TRBV15 and TRBJ2-7; no reliable D call. The germline V and J ends were trimmed by 0 bases and 3 bases, with 6 bases remaining between them. This CDR3 region has 13 residues. CDR1 is LNHNV, CDR2 YYDKDF, per germline (reference sequence). The CDR3 nucleotides read TGTGCCACCAGCAGAGATCCACACTACGAGCAGTACTTC. This encodes CATSRDPHYEQYF.

V and J are TRBV5-1 and TRBJ2-7; no clear D. Germline V gene lookup returns CDR1 SGHRS and CDR2 YFSETQ. CDR3 size: 12 residues. Trimming cost V 0 bases and J 2 bases, with 3 bases left between them. The CDR3 sequence: CASSLDTYEQYF. The CDR3 region has the DNA TGCGCCAGCAGCTTGGACACCTACGAGCAGTACTTC.

The V call is TRBV2, the J call TRBJ2-1; no clear D. The CDR3 runs to 11 residues. Between the trimmed V and J ends, which lost 4 bases and 5 bases, there was a span of 3 bases. The germline V gene encodes CDR1 SNHLY and CDR2 FYNNEI. DNA of the CDR3: TGTGCCAGCAGTGGTGACAATGAGCAGTTCTTC. Amino acid sequence: CASSGDNEQFF. Full variable domain (outside the CDR3, taken from reference TRBV2 and TRBJ2-1): EPEVTQTPSHQVTQMGQEVILRCVPISNHLYFYWYRQILGQKVEFLVSFYNNEISEKSEIFDDQFSVERPDGSNFTLKIRSTKLEDSAMYFCASSGDNEQFFGPGTRLTVL.

This chain connects TRBV6-1 to TRBJ2-4; 9 bases align to TRBD1. Germline V gene data show CDR1 as MNHNS and CDR2 as SASEGT. The CDR3 loop spans 13 amino acids. Unmatched junction bases numbered 5, after V lost 6 bases and J lost 8 bases. CDR3 region: CASSTGGEDIQYF. The CDR3 bases are TGTGCCAGCAGCACAGGGGGCGAGGACATTCAGTACTTC.

This rearrangement joins TRBV4-1 to TRBJ2-5; 10 bases line up with TRBD2. Judging by the DNA end, TRBJ2-7 fits better; the J call may be wrong. Per the germline V gene, CDR1 is MGHRA and CDR2 is YSYEKL. This CDR3 has 15 amino acids. CDR3 residues: CASSQIAGGDFEQYF. The CDR3 DNA is TGCGCCAGCAGCCAAATAGCGGGAGGCGACTTCGAGCAGTACTTC.

The chain employs TRBV29-1 and TRBJ2-3; perhaps TRBD2 as D (6 bases). CDR3 length: 14 amino acids. The V end was cut by 3 bases, the J end by 4 bases, with 14 bases between. CDR1 is SQVTM and CDR2 is ANQGSEA in the germline V gene. CDR3 nucleotides: TGCAGCGTTGATAATTCGGGAGCTTCAGATACGCAGTATTTT. Translating it yields CSVDNSGASDTQYF.

This clone showed up just a few times. V gene TRBV5-4 combines with J gene TRBJ2-7; TRBD2 matches 9 bases. Germline assignment: CDR1 SGHNT and CDR2 YYREEE (reference sequence). Trimming removed 2 bases from V and 5 bases from J; junction bases left unmatched: 5. This CDR3 is 14 amino acids long. The CDR3 region is CASSLTGTSNEQYF. The CDR3 DNA follows: TGTGCCAGCAGCTTAACCGGGACTAGCAACGAGCAGTACTTC. Looking up the rest from reference TRBV5-4 and TRBJ2-7 gives the full variable domain: ETGVTQSPTHLIKTRGQQVTLRCSSQSGHNTVSWYQQALGQGPQFIFQYYREEENGRGNFPPRFSGLQFPNYSSELNVNALELDDSALYLCASSLTGTSNEQYFGPGTRLTVT.